One and the same sample provided the 13 T cell receptor beta chains below, sequenced in a study of technical replicates of blood from a handful of donors. Clones were read by immunoSEQ multiplex PCR, and TCRdb kept only the in-frame ones, dropping some. The sample records about 16,000 clones, around nine tenths being singletons. The sequenced sample consisted of PBMCs. Receptors were obtained from a human donor in good health.

The gene calls are TRBV5-1 and TRBJ2-7, with 9 bases aligning to TRBD1. V shed 2 bases, J shed 4 bases, and the junction held 7 bases outside the gene matches. The CDR3 has 15 amino acids. Germline CDR1 SGHRS, CDR2 YFSETQ. CDR3 coding DNA: TGCGCCAGCAGCTTTGGACAGGGGATTCTTTACGAGCAGTACTTC. The encoded protein is CASSFGQGILYEQYF.

This chain links TRBV19 with TRBJ2-3, with D tentatively TRBD2 (5 bases). The germline V and J ends were trimmed by 4 bases and 0 bases, with 11 bases remaining between them. CDR1 is LNHDA, CDR2 SQIVND, per germline (reference sequence). The CDR3 sequence is 15 residues long. This chain's CDR3 is CASSKREQSTDTQYF. The CDR3 DNA is TGTGCCAGTAGTAAGAGGGAGCAGAGCACAGATACGCAGTATTTT. The full variable domain, its missing parts supplied by reference TRBV19 and TRBJ2-3, is DGGITQSPKYLFRKEGQNVTLSCEQNLNHDAMYWYRQDPGQGLRLIYYSQIVNDFQKGDIAEGYSVSREKKESFPLTVTSAQKNPTAFYLCASSKREQSTDTQYFGPGTRLTVL.

The chain recombines TRBV7-8 with TRBJ2-1, with 10 bases matching TRBD2. The germline V gene encodes CDR1 SGHVS and CDR2 FQNEAQ. CDR3 length equals 16 residues. J lost 3 bases, V lost 4 bases, and 6 bases had no gene match. The CDR3 protein is CASSYLAGVIYNEQFF. The CDR3 nucleotides are TGTGCCAGCAGCTACCTAGCGGGAGTCATCTACAATGAGCAGTTCTTC.

The chain couples TRBV2 to TRBJ2-5; 14 bases align to TRBD2. The CDR3 totals 15 residues. CDR1 and CDR2 (germline): SNHLY, FYNNEI. V lost 6 bases to trimming and J lost 9 bases; unmatched junction nucleotides: 9. The CDR3 sequence is CASRPGLAGVGAQYF. The CDR3 DNA reads as TGTGCCAGCAGACCGGGACTAGCGGGAGTAGGGGCCCAGTACTTC.

This clone was found a few times. V usage is TRBV27 and J usage is TRBJ2-1, with D unclear. Germline CDR1 reads MNHEY; CDR2 reads SMNVEV (reference sequence). Deletions cut 3 bases from V and 6 bases from J, with 6 bases between. This CDR3 contains 12 residues. In DNA, the CDR3 is TGTGCCAGCAGTTTGTATCCCAATGAGCAGTTCTTC. It is translated as CASSLYPNEQFF.

The chain joins TRBV6-1 to TRBJ2-7; 10 nucleotides line up with TRBD1. Germline CDR1 reads MNHNS; CDR2 reads SASEGT. CDR3 size: 16 residues. V was pared by 2 bases and J by 4 bases, with 8 bases of the junction left unmatched. CDR3 sequence reads: CASSEIGGQGPYEQYF. In DNA, the CDR3 is TGTGCCAGCAGTGAAATAGGGGGACAGGGGCCGTACGAGCAGTACTTC.

This rearrangement joins TRBV9 to TRBJ2-7; D gene unclear. CDR3 length: 14 amino acids. Trimming left V 0 bases short and J 3 bases short, with 10 bases between. Germline V gene sequence: CDR1 SGDLS, CDR2 YYNGEE. The CDR3 coding sequence is TGTGCCAGCAGCGTAGCTACTAAGAGCTACGAGCAGTACTTC. Amino acids: CASSVATKSYEQYF.

This chain links TRBV2 with TRBJ2-2; D is unclear. V gave up 7 bases and J gave up 3 bases, with 9 bases separating them. This CDR3 comprises 13 residues. In germline, CDR1 is SNHLY, CDR2 FYNNEI. CDR3 in amino acids: CASIATHTGELFF. DNA for the CDR3: TGTGCCAGCATCGCGACTCACACCGGGGAGCTGTTTTTT.

This chain joins TRBV10-1 and TRBJ2-3, with 15 bases fitting TRBD2. V lost 3 bases to trimming and J lost 6 bases; unmatched junction nucleotides: 7. The CDR3 sequence is 17 residues long. Germline loops: CDR1 WNHNN, CDR2 SYGVQD (reference sequence). DNA for the CDR3: TGCGCCAGCAGTGAAGGACTAGCGGGAGGGCCTAGGGATACGCAGTATTTT. Amino acid sequence: CASSEGLAGGPRDTQYF.

The rearrangement uses TRBV28 and TRBJ2-7; D might be TRBD1 (6 bases). V lost 8 bases, J lost 1 base, and 12 bases lay in between. The CDR3 loop spans 13 amino acids. The V gene's germline CDR1 is MDHEN and CDR2 SYDVKM. The CDR3 DNA follows: TGTGCCAGCTACGAACAGGGATCCTACGAGCAGTACTTC. As protein: CASYEQGSYEQYF.

The genes are TRBV20-1 and TRBJ1-2; D is ambiguous. The CDR3 contains 11 residues. The V and J ends lost 3 bases and 5 bases respectively, with 7 bases between them. Germline CDR1 is DFQATT and CDR2 is SNEGSKA (reference sequence). CDR3: CSASREYGYTF. CDR3 DNA: TGCAGTGCTAGTCGAGAATATGGCTACACCTTC.

The chain carries TRBV20-1 and TRBJ2-1; D unclear. Germline V gene lookup returns CDR1 DFQATT and CDR2 SNEGSKA (reference sequence). Trimming stripped 8 bases from V and 6 bases from J, with 11 bases between. The CDR3 is 11 amino acids. The CDR3 protein is CSPGSPNEQFF. The CDR3 DNA is TGCAGTCCCGGTAGCCCCAATGAGCAGTTCTTC.

DNA of the CDR3: TGTGCCAGCAGCTTTCTTGGGGAGGGACTAGCGGGAGGGAGCCCCCTGGACGAGCAGTACTTC. Protein product: CASSFLGEGLAGGSPLDEQYF. The gene calls are TRBV7-8 and TRBJ2-7, with 16 bases fitting TRBD2. The J segment lost 5 bases and the V segment lost 3 bases, leaving 19 bases of the junction unmatched. The length of the CDR3 is 21 residues. Germline CDR1 SGHVS, CDR2 FQNEAQ.